The following is a T cell receptor (beta chain) sequence with its context. This sample is drawn from a study of shared clonotypes between healthy human individuals. An assay was performed, and its level was deep. Measured with immunoSEQ multiplex PCR; TCRdb has only the in-frame clones, and not every one. The profile covers about 450,000 clones, with more than 75% appearing a single time and roughly an eighth taken by the ten largest. The CDR3 has 14 residues. Germline CDR1 MDHEN, CDR2 SYDVKM. V lost 6 bases to trimming and J lost 2 bases, with 14 bases between them. V is TRBV28 and J is TRBJ2-7; D remains ambiguous. Sample: PBMCs. The receptor was isolated from a woman between 40 and 55 years old in good health. Some clones in this sample may be carry-over from other donors' samples. The CDR3 nucleotides read TGTGCCAGCAGAGGGTCAATTGGAGCCTACGAGCAGTACTTC. Translation: CASRGSIGAYEQYF. The variable domain in full, completed from reference TRBV28 and TRBJ2-7, reads DVKVTQSSRYLVKRTGEKVFLECVQDMDHENMFWYRQDPGLGLRLIYFSYDVKMKEKGDIPEGYSVSREKKERFSLILESASTNQTSMYLCASRGSIGAYEQYFGPGTRLTVT.